This T cell receptor beta chain was found in a study of cytomegalovirus exposure and HLA in healthy donors. These donors counted as nominally healthy when sampled, but unrecorded immune exposures were likely. About this clone: Its antigen is not identified.

The PCR contained 60 Vbeta and 13 Jbeta primers. Sequencing used immunoSEQ multiplex PCR; TCRdb keeps in-frame clones, though not all of them. The sample has about 120,000 clones, roughly 70% seen once. Findings and caveats of the study: There were 150 to 200 TCR beta chains listed as cytomegalovirus-associated. In presence/absence analyses, roughly uniform sequencing depth across donors was assumed.

Trimming cost V 3 bases and J 1 base, with 13 bases left between them. CDR1 and CDR2 from the germline V gene are LGHNA and YSLEER. The CDR3 is 16 amino acids. The sample taken for sequencing was PBMCs. The chain employs TRBV4-3 and TRBJ2-4, with a possible D match to TRBD1 (5 bases). This clonotype was obtained from a middle-aged woman in good health and CMV-seropositive. The CDR3 loop is CASSQEQTAAKNIQYF. The CDR3 DNA follows: TGCGCCAGCAGCCAGGAGCAGACAGCCGCCAAAAACATTCAGTACTTC.